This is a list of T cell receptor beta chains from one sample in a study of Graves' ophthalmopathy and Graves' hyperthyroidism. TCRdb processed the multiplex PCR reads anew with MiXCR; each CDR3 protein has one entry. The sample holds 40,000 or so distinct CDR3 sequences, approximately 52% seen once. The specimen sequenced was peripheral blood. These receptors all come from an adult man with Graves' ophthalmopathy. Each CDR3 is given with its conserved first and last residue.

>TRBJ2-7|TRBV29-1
CSVKTGSYEQYF
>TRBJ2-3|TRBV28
CASSPSLGGTDTQYF
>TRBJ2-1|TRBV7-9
CASSLCEQFF
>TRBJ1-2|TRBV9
CDSSVDGAARANGYTF
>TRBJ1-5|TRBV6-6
CASRTTGNQPQHF
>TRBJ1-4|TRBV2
CASRGGGVNEKLFF
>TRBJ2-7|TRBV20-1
CSAPRMGSAYEQYF
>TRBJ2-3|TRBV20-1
CSARVSGGPEDTQYF
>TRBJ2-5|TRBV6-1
CASTNRDSRRGAQYF
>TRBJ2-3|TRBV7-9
CASSFGHRETDTQYF
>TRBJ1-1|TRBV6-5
CASSRRQGMNTEAFF
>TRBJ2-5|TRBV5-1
CASSLGTSGAETQYF
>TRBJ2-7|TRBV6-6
CASILGGSSYEQYF
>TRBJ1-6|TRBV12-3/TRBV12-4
CASSRDGGSPLHF
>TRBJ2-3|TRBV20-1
CSARDVRGGFGADTQYF
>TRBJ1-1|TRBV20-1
CSASAGQTEAFF
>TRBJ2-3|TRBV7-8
CASSLAGADTQYF
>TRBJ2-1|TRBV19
CASSRSGGVGYLYNEQFF
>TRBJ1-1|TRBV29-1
CSCHMNTEAFF
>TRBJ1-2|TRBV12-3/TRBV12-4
CASSRGTALYGYTF
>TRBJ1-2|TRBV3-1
CASSQGEGSYGYTF
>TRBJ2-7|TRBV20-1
CSARENEYEQYF
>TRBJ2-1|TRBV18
CASSPIAFNEQFF
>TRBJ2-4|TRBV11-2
CASSKTSGGIKNIQYF
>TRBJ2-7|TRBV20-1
CSAREAREYYEQYF
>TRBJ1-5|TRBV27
CASSLQGPQHF
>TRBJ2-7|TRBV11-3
CASSLEGPYGEQYF
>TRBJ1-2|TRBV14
CASSQWQMAGYTF